Listed below are T cell receptor beta chains from one sample, sequenced in a study of Graves' ophthalmopathy and Graves' hyperthyroidism. From the multiplex PCR reads, TCRdb called clonotypes with MiXCR, one entry per CDR3 protein. The repertoire holds 170,000 or so distinct CDR3 sequences, with roughly two fifths as singletons. Input material: peripheral blood. These receptor sequences come from a man aged 25-40 years with Graves' ophthalmopathy. Each CDR3 is given with its conserved first and last residue. The D gene is left open where the match is weak. Size is omitted from some rows. Given values are once, few, many or a class for expanded clones.

clone_size j_call d_call v_call cdr3_aa cdr3_nt
many TRBJ1-5 - TRBV20-1 CSARDLEYQPQHF TGCAGTGCTAGAGATCTTGAGTATCAGCCCCAGCATTTT
few TRBJ1-2 - TRBV6-5 CASSYSADGVYTF TGTGCCAGCAGTTACTCGGCAGACGGAGTCTACACCTTC
few TRBJ2-5 - TRBV28 CASSLEAEGGETQYF TGTGCCAGCAGTTTAGAGGCGGAGGGTGGGGAGACCCAGTACTTC
- TRBJ1-5 TRBD1 TRBV12-3/TRBV12-4 CASSSGQGLSNQPQHF TGTGCCAGCAGTTCGGGACAGGGTCTTAGCAATCAGCCCCAGCATTTT
- TRBJ2-5 TRBD2 TRBV6-5 CASSYLGGETQYF TGTGCCAGCAGTTACCTGGGAGGGGAGACCCAGTACTTC
- TRBJ1-1 - TRBV6-4 CASSDGVEAFF TGTGCCAGCAGTGACGGGGTTGAAGCTTTCTTT
many TRBJ2-5 - TRBV18 CASSPGGRGETQYF TGTGCCAGCTCACCAGGGGGCAGAGGAGAGACCCAGTACTTC
many TRBJ1-5 - TRBV2 CASTMVRSGNQPQHF TGTGCCAGCACCATGGTCCGCTCGGGAAATCAGCCCCAGCATTTT
many TRBJ2-5 - TRBV5-1 CASSLVSQGETQYF TGCGCCAGCAGCTTGGTTTCTCAGGGGGAGACCCAGTACTTC
- TRBJ1-6 - TRBV7-2 CASSPRSPTDSYNSPLHF TGTGCCAGCAGCCCCCGGTCACCGACAGACTCCTATAATTCACCCCTCCACTTT
- TRBJ1-6 - TRBV5-1 CASSWEPGQRGSPLHF TGCGCCAGCAGCTGGGAACCCGGACAGCGCGGATCACCCCTCCACTTT
once TRBJ1-2 - TRBV9 CASSVELPGVYGYTF TGTGCCAGCAGCGTAGAACTCCCAGGGGTCTATGGCTACACCTTC
many TRBJ2-5 - TRBV7-2 CASSPLRQETQYF TGTGCCAGCAGCCCCCTCCGTCAAGAGACCCAGTACTTC
many TRBJ1-2 - TRBV9 CASSPGASSSNYGYTF TGTGCCAGCAGCCCCGGGGCCTCCTCTTCTAACTATGGCTACACCTTC
- TRBJ1-5 TRBD1 TRBV7-8 CASSIDRVANQPQHF TGTGCCAGCAGCATAGACAGGGTTGCAAATCAGCCCCAGCATTTT
few TRBJ2-5 TRBD1 TRBV6-2/TRBV6-3 CASSSPLGQGGETQYF TGTGCCAGCAGTTCCCCCCTCGGACAGGGAGGAGAGACCCAGTACTTC
many TRBJ1-1 - TRBV10-3 CAISESTGGNTEAFF TGTGCCATCAGTGAGTCGACGGGCGGGAACACTGAAGCTTTCTTT
- TRBJ2-5 TRBD2 TRBV12-3/TRBV12-4 CASTPGGSALAGGTQYF TGTGCCAGCACCCCTGGCGGCTCAGCACTAGCGGGAGGGACCCAGTACTTC
many TRBJ2-7 - TRBV28 CASSQEGAIYEQYF TGTGCCAGCAGTCAGGAGGGGGCCATCTACGAGCAGTACTTC
many TRBJ1-5 - TRBV7-8 CASSFGGQSSNQPQHF TGTGCCAGCAGCTTCGGCGGACAGTCTAGCAATCAGCCCCAGCATTTT
many TRBJ1-2 - TRBV19 CASSTSGPLRDGYTF TGTGCCAGTAGTACCTCGGGCCCACTACGTGATGGCTACACCTTC
- TRBJ2-7 - TRBV20-1 CSAEQGSSPYEQYF TGCAGTGCCGAACAGGGTTCTTCGCCCTACGAGCAGTACTTC
many TRBJ2-5 - TRBV10-3 CAITAREAETQYF TGTGCCATCACAGCCAGGGAGGCAGAGACCCAGTACTTC
- TRBJ2-7 - TRBV7-2 CASSLARVYEQYF TGTGCCAGCAGCTTAGCGAGGGTTTACGAGCAGTACTTC
- TRBJ1-5 - TRBV28 CASSLIRVLASNQPQHF TGTGCCAGCAGTTTAATACGGGTCTTAGCTAGCAATCAGCCCCAGCATTTT
many TRBJ1-1 TRBD1 TRBV4-2 CASSLRGMFTEAFF TGTGCCAGCAGCCTCAGGGGGATGTTTACTGAAGCTTTCTTT
once TRBJ2-2 - TRBV12-3/TRBV12-4 CASRKTNTGELFF TGTGCCAGCAGAAAAACGAACACCGGGGAGCTGTTTTTT
many TRBJ2-7 - TRBV29-1 CSARPEAGPYEQYF TGCAGCGCAAGGCCGGAGGCCGGACCCTACGAGCAGTACTTC
few TRBJ2-4 - TRBV6-1 CASSDQNIQYF TGTGCCAGCAGTGACCAAAACATTCAGTACTTC
- TRBJ1-1 - TRBV12-3/TRBV12-4 CASSFVAGSTEAFF TGTGCCAGCAGTTTCGTGGCAGGGAGCACCGAAGCTTTCTTT
- TRBJ1-1 TRBD1 TRBV28 CASSFIFPTGIMNTEAFF TGTGCCAGCAGTTTTATTTTCCCGACAGGGATTATGAACACTGAAGCTTTCTTT
many TRBJ1-1 - TRBV18 CASSPSARSEAFF TGTGCCAGCTCACCCTCCGCGAGGTCGGAAGCTTTCTTT
many TRBJ2-1 TRBD1 TRBV6-2/TRBV6-3 CASRGDRSLNEQFF TGTGCCAGCAGGGGGGACAGGAGTTTGAATGAGCAGTTCTTC
many TRBJ2-7 - TRBV9 CASSVEEGVYEQYF TGTGCCAGCAGCGTAGAAGAGGGCGTCTACGAGCAGTACTTC
- TRBJ2-2 - TRBV7-3 CASSPIRDGELFF TGTGCCAGCAGCCCGATTCGGGACGGGGAGCTGTTTTTT
few TRBJ1-1 - TRBV28 CASRETEAFF TGTGCCAGCAGAGAGACTGAAGCTTTCTTT
- TRBJ2-5 - TRBV20-1 CSASRDPQETQYF TGCAGTGCTAGTAGGGATCCGCAAGAGACCCAGTACTTC
many TRBJ2-2 - TRBV11-3 CASSLNRAANTGELFF TGTGCCAGCAGCTTAAACCGGGCCGCAAACACCGGGGAGCTGTTTTTT
- TRBJ1-5 - TRBV28 CASRDRSFQPQHF TGTGCCAGCAGGGACCGGTCGTTTCAGCCCCAGCATTTT
many TRBJ1-1 - TRBV6-6 CASSLAGENTEAFF TGTGCCAGCAGCCTAGCGGGGGAAAACACTGAAGCTTTCTTT
many TRBJ2-2 - TRBV12-3/TRBV12-4 CASSQTGELFF TGTGCCAGCAGTCAAACCGGGGAGTTGTTTTTT
many TRBJ1-1 - TRBV24-1 CATTPEGMRNTEAFF TGTGCCACCACCCCGGAGGGGATGCGGAACACTGAAGCTTTCTTT
- TRBJ1-2 - TRBV12-3/TRBV12-4 CASSWVQGGYGYTF TGTGCCAGCAGCTGGGTACAGGGAGGATATGGCTACACCTTC
many TRBJ1-1 - TRBV6-2/TRBV6-3 CASRSEGGHTEAFF TGTGCCAGCAGGTCGGAGGGGGGGCACACTGAAGCTTTCTTT
- TRBJ1-1 TRBD1 TRBV2 CASKPVLGTATEAFF TGTGCCAGCAAACCGGTCTTGGGGACAGCCACTGAAGCTTTCTTT
- TRBJ2-7 TRBD2 TRBV12-3/TRBV12-4 CASSPSGRLEQYF TGTGCCAGCAGTCCTAGCGGGAGACTCGAGCAGTACTTC
many TRBJ2-5 TRBD1 TRBV4-3 CASSLGTGIEETQYF TGCGCCAGCAGCCTCGGGACAGGGATAGAGGAGACCCAGTACTTC
- TRBJ1-6 - TRBV12-3/TRBV12-4 CASRTQGRHNNSPLHF TGTGCCAGCAGAACCCAGGGGAGGCATAATAATTCACCCCTCCACTTT
- TRBJ2-7 - TRBV6-5 CASSYRTDRKGAEQYF TGTGCCAGCAGTTACCGGACAGACCGAAAGGGAGCCGAGCAGTACTTC
many TRBJ2-2 - TRBV6-4 CASSETGETGELFF TGTGCCAGCAGTGAGACGGGAGAAACCGGGGAGCTGTTTTTT
many TRBJ2-2 - TRBV11-2 CASSLEGRITGELFF TGTGCCAGCAGCTTAGAGGGACGGATCACCGGGGAGCTGTTTTTT
- TRBJ1-1 - TRBV12-3/TRBV12-4 CASSFGRTEAFF TGTGCCAGCAGTTTTGGCCGGACTGAAGCTTTCTTT
- TRBJ2-7 TRBD1 TRBV27 CATGGQGAIYEQYF TGTGCCACCGGAGGACAGGGGGCGATCTACGAGCAGTACTTC
few TRBJ2-7 TRBD2 TRBV7-2 CASSLDPSGRGEQYF TGTGCCAGCAGCTTAGACCCTAGCGGGAGGGGCGAGCAGTACTTC
many TRBJ1-6 TRBD1 TRBV28 CASTGQGTSPLHF TGTGCCAGCACAGGACAGGGAACTTCACCCCTCCACTTT
few TRBJ2-7 TRBD2 TRBV6-5 CASGRGPTSASYEQYF TGTGCCAGCGGTCGGGGCCCTACTAGCGCCTCCTACGAGCAGTACTTC
many TRBJ1-1 - TRBV15 CATSRANRGYDTEAFF TGTGCCACCAGCAGGGCGAATAGGGGGTATGACACTGAAGCTTTCTTT
many TRBJ2-2 TRBD2 TRBV12-3/TRBV12-4 CASRLRSGRLNTGELFF TGTGCCAGCAGATTACGTAGCGGGAGGCTGAACACCGGGGAGCTGTTTTTT
few TRBJ2-7 - TRBV6-1 CASSPGVYEQYF TGTGCCAGCAGTCCCGGGGTCTACGAGCAGTACTTC